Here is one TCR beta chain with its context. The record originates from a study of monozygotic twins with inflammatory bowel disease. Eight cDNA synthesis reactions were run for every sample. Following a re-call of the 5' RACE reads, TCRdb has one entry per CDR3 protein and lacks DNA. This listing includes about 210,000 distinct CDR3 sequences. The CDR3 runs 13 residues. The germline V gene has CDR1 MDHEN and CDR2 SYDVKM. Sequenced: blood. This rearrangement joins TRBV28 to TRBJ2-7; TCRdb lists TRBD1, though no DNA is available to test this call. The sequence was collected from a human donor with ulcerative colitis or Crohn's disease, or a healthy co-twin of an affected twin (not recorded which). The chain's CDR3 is CASRWTGGYEQYF.